This T cell receptor beta chain originates from a study of molecular identifiers for immune sequencing clone quantification. Overall study results and limits: Spiked Jurkat TCR RNA equal to one cell could reportedly be picked out among 900,000 to 1,000,000 naive cells. More than 98% of effector molecules, versus under 1% of naive-cell molecules, belonged to clones above 20 RNA copies.

Using a CD8+CD4-CCR7+CD45RA+ phenotype, naive CD8 T cells were sorted. With listed TCR primers and previously described methods, bulk TCR libraries were prepared. TCRdb processed the PCR reads anew with MiXCR; each CDR3 protein has one entry. Found here are about 640,000 distinct CDR3 sequences, 20% of them singletons; the top ten hold roughly 0.85%. The CDR3 is 16 residues long. With 3 bases removed from V and 0 bases from J, the gap between germline ends came to 12 bases. Germline CDR1 reads LNHDA; CDR2 reads SQIVND (reference sequence). A remark on this clonotype: Antigen: not known.

V and J are TRBV19 and TRBJ2-1, with D maybe TRBD2 (5 bases). The source material was naive CD8+ T cells from blood, with Jurkat cell RNA spiked in. Subset of the sample: FACS-sorted CD8+CD4-CCR7+CD45RA+ naive T cells. This clonotype originated in a human donor in good health. Some libraries in this study had Jurkat cell RNA spiked in. CDR3 residues: CASSMATRSSYNEQFF. DNA of the CDR3: TGTGCCAGTAGTATGGCAACTAGGAGCTCCTACAATGAGCAGTTCTTC.